The present T cell receptor beta chain was sequenced within a study of early T cells in non-severe SARS-CoV-2 infection. About the research overall: Sequencing of bulk RNA from unsorted whole blood was done, without chain pairing.

Separate cDNA molecules each had unique molecular identifiers attached to them. TCRdb ran MiXCR on the 5' RACE reads and lists one entry per CDR3 protein. This sample carries over 30,000 distinct CDR3 sequences, less than 5.5% of them seen once, and the ten largest clones take less than 15%. Study findings and constraints: Clonotype matching in VDJdb favored anti-spike CD8 responses and did not capture private and CD4 specificities.

This clonotype was counted only a few times. Its antigen is undetermined. Sequenced: whole blood. This sequence was found in an adult who was a healthcare worker with PCR-confirmed SARS-CoV-2 infection or an uninfected control (not recorded which).

The DNA of the CDR3 is TGTGCCAGCAGCTTAGACCCCTGGACTGTCACAGATACGCAGTATTTT. Amino acids: CASSLDPWTVTDTQYF. The chain employs TRBV11-2 and TRBJ2-3; possibly TRBD2 for D (5 bases). The V and J ends lost 0 bases and 2 bases respectively, with 12 bases between them. This CDR3 is 16 amino acids long. Germline V lookup: CDR1 SGHAT, CDR2 FQNNGV.